This TCR beta chain was obtained from a study of blood T cell repertoires in COVID-19. Across the whole study: From the United States, Italy and Spain came samples of acute and convalescent COVID-19. In each case, the material was cDNA or gDNA derived from T cells, B-cell-depleted T cells, or PBMCs.

Germline CDR1 and CDR2: SGHVS and FQNEAQ. V was clipped by 5 bases and J by 4 bases; unmatched bases: 10. This CDR3 is built from 15 residues. Original processing notes: Scientists estimated how many nucleated cells there were by amplifying reference gene primers. Generated by immunoSEQ multiplex PCR, the TCRdb table keeps only in-frame clones and is missing some. V, J and clone size are those of that table, while D and trimming were read from the DNA. The sample includes roughly 80,000 clones, approximately 80% of them seen just once. Sequencing was performed on peripheral blood. This sequence joins TRBV7-8 and TRBJ1-1; 7 positions agree with TRBD1. The TCR originated in a man older than 75 with acute or convalescent COVID-19. The CDR3 protein is CASSPFRQGGTEAFF. CDR3 DNA sequence: TGTGCCAGCAGCCCATTCAGACAGGGTGGCACTGAAGCTTTCTTT.